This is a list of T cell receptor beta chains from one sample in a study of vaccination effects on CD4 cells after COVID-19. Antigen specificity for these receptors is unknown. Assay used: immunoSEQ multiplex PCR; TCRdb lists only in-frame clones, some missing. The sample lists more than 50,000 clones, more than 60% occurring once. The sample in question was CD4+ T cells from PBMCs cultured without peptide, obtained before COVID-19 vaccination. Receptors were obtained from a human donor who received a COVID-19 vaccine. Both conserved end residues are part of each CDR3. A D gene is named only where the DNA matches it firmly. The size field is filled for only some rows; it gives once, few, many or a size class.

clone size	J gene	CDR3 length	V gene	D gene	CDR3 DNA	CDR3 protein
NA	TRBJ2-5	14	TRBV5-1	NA	TGCGCCAGCAGCTCGGGGTCCGAACCCGAGACCCAGTACTTC	CASSSGSEPETQYF
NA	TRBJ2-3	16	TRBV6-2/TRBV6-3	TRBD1	TGTGCCAGCAGTTACTCGGGGCAGGGGGCATCGGATACGCAGTATTTT	CASSYSGQGASDTQYF
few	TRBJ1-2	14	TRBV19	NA	TGTGCCAGTAGTCCCGGGCTGGACGGTTGGGGCTACACCTTC	CASSPGLDGWGYTF
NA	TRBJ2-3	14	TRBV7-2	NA	TGTGCCAGCAGCTTAGTAGAGGGCACAGATACGCAGTATTTT	CASSLVEGTDTQYF
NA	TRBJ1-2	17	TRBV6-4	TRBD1	TGTGCCAGCAGTGAGACCGGGACAGGGGGCCGGATTGTCGACTACACCTTC	CASSETGTGGRIVDYTF
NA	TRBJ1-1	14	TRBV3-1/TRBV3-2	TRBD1	TGTGCCAGCAGGGACCAGGGGGCAAGCACTGAAGCTTTCTTT	CASRDQGASTEAFF
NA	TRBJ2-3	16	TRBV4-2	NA	TGTGCCAGCAGCCAAGATTTAGAGGGGTTCACAGATACGCAGTATTTT	CASSQDLEGFTDTQYF
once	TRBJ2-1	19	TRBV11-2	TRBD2	TGTGCCAGCAGCTTAGAGTTAGCGGGGGGCCCCCTTTCCTACAATGAGCAGTTCTTC	CASSLELAGGPLSYNEQFF
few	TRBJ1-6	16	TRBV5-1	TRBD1	TGCGCCAGCAGCTTGGCCTTGGGGACAGCCTTTTCACCCCTCCACTTT	CASSLALGTAFSPLHF
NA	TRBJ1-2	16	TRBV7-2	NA	TGTGCCAGCCCTCCATCCGGTGGGGGGAATAACTATGGCTACACCTTC	CASPPSGGGNNYGYTF
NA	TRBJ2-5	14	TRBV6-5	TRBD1	TGTGCCAGCAGCCGGGACAGGGGTTTGGAGACCCAGTACTTC	CASSRDRGLETQYF
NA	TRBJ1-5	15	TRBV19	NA	TGTGCCAGTAGTACTCGCACGACAGGCAATCAGCCCCAGCATTTT	CASSTRTTGNQPQHF
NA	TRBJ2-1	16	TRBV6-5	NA	TGTGCCAGCAGTTACTCGAAGGGGGGGCTCTACAATGAGCAGTTCTTC	CASSYSKGGLYNEQFF
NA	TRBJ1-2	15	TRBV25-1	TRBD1	TGTGCCAGCAGTGAGAACAGGGGGCAAGGCTATGGCTACACCTTC	CASSENRGQGYGYTF
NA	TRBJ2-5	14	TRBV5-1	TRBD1	TGCGCCAGCAGCAGCCGGGACAGCCGGGGGACCCAGTACTTC	CASSSRDSRGTQYF
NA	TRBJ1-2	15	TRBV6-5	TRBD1	TGTGCCAGCAGTTACTCTACAGGGGACGCCTATGGCTACACCTTC	CASSYSTGDAYGYTF
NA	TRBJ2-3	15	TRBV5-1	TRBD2	TGCGCCAGCAGCTTGGGTCTAGCGGAAACAGATACGCAGTATTTT	CASSLGLAETDTQYF
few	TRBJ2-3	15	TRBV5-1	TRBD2	TGCGCCAGCAACCTAGGACTAGCGGGGACAGATACGCAGTATTTT	CASNLGLAGTDTQYF